This T cell receptor beta chain emerged from a study of T cells in Graves' hyperthyroidism and ophthalmopathy. The TCR beta CDR3 regions underwent amplification using RNA transcripts as the source. The HTBI primer set served for first-round RT-PCR of the TCR CDR3. In TCRdb, the multiplex PCR reads were re-called with MiXCR into one record per CDR3 protein. The table lists a few hundred thousand distinct CDR3 sequences, less than 20% of them singletons. Criteria for exclusion of patients were uncontrolled infection, other autoimmune disease, pregnancy or lactation. Thyroid ultrasound, orbital computed tomography, clinical symptoms, and serum thyroxine and TRAb underpinned diagnoses. About 9.4 ml fresh peripheral blood yielded the PBMCs. This clonotype was counted many times. The antigen remains unidentified. Germline CDR1 reads MDHEN; CDR2 reads SYDVKM. The CDR3 spans 13 residues. V was trimmed by 0 bases and J by 11 bases, leaving 13 bases between them.

Overall study findings and caveats: Among clonotypes expanded in thyroid above 0.001, most were also found in blood.

The V and J genes are TRBV28 and TRBJ1-1; tentative D call: TRBD1 (6 bases). The receptor was isolated from a woman in her 30s with Graves' hyperthyroidism. Sequenced sample: blood. CDR3 bases: TGTGCCAGCAGTTTATGGCAGGGGCGGTCGGCTTTCTTT. The encoded protein is CASSLWQGRSAFF.